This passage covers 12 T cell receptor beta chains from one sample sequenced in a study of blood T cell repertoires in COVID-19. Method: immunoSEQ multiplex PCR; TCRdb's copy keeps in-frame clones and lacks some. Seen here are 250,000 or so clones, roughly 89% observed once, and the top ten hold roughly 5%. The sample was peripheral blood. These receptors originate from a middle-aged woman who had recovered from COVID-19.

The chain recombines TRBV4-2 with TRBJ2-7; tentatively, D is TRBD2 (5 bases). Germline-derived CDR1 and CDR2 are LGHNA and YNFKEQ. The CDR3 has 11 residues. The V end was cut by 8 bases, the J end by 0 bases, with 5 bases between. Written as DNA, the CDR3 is TGTGCCAGCGGGAGCTCCTACGAGCAGTACTTC. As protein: CASGSSYEQYF.

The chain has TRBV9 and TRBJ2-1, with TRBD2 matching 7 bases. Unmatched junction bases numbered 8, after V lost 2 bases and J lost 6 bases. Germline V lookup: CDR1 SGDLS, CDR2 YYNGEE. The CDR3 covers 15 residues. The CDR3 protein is CASSVDGTTLNEQFF. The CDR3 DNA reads TGTGCCAGCAGCGTCGACGGGACTACCCTCAATGAGCAGTTCTTC.

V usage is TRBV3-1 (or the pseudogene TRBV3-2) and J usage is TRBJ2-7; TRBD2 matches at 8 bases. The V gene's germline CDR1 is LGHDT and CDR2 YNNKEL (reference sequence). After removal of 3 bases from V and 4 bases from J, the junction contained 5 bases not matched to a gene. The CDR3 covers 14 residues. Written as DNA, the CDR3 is TGTGCCAGCAGCCAGACTAGCGCTTCTTACGAGCAGTACTTC. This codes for CASSQTSASYEQYF.

The chain's CDR3 is CATSVLGGGSQETQYF. DNA of the CDR3: TGTGCCACCAGTGTCCTTGGGGGAGGTTCCCAAGAGACCCAGTACTTC. The chain recombines TRBV24-1 with TRBJ2-5, with a possible D match to TRBD2 (6 bases). CDR3 length: 16 residues. Looked up from germline, CDR1 is KGHDR and CDR2 is SFDVKD. With 5 bases removed from V and 1 base from J, the gap between germline ends came to 16 bases.

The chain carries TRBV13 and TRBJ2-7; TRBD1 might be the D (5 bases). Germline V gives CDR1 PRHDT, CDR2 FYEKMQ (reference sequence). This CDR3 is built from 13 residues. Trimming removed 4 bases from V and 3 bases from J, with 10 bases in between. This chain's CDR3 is CASSYPRVYEQYV. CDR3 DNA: TGTGCCAGCAGCTATCCCAGGGTCTACGAGCAGTACGTC.

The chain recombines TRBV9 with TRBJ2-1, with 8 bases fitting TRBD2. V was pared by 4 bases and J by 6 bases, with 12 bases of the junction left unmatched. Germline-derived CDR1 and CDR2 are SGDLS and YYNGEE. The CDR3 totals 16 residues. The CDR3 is CASSPPPWLAGNEQFF. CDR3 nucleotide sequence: TGTGCCAGCAGCCCCCCCCCATGGCTAGCGGGCAATGAGCAGTTCTTC. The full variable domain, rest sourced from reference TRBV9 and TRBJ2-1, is DSGVTQTPKHLITATGQRVTLRCSPRSGDLSVYWYQQSLDQGLQFLIQYYNGEERAKGNILERFSAQQFPDLHSELNLSSLELGDSALYFCASSPPPWLAGNEQFFGPGTRLTVL.

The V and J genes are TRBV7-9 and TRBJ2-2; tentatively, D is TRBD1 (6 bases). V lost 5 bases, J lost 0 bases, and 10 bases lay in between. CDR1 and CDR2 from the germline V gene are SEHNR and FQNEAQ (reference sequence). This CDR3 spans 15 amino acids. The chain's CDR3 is CASSPGHTNTGELFF. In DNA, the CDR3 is TGTGCCAGCAGCCCGGGACATACGAACACCGGGGAGCTGTTTTTT.

The CDR3 DNA is TGTGCCAGCAGCTTGGGCAGAATTAAAGAGACCCAGTACTTC. Translated: CASSLGRIKETQYF. J is TRBJ2-5 and V is TRBV7-7, with unresolved D. This CDR3 region has 14 residues. Germline V gene lookup returns CDR1 SSHAT and CDR2 FNYEAQ (reference sequence). Between the trimmed V and J ends, which lost 3 bases and 3 bases, there was a span of 11 bases.

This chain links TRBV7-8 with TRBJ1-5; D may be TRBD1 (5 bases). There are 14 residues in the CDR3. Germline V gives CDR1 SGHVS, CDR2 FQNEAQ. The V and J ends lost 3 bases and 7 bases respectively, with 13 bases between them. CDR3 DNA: TGTGCCAGCAGCTTGTCAGGGAACAGACAGCCCCAGCATTTT. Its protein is CASSLSGNRQPQHF.

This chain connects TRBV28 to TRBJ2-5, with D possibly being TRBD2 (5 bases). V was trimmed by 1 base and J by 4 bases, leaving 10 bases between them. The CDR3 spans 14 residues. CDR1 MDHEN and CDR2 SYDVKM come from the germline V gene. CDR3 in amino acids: CASSLYGIAETQYF. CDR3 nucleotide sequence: TGTGCCAGCAGTTTATACGGGATAGCAGAGACCCAGTACTTC.

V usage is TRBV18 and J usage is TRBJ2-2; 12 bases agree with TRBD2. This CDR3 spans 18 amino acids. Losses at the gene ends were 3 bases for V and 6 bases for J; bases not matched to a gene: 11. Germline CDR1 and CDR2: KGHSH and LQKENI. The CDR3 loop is CASSPETSGRNLAGELFF. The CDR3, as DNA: TGTGCCAGCTCACCCGAGACTAGCGGGAGAAATCTGGCCGGGGAGCTGTTTTTT.

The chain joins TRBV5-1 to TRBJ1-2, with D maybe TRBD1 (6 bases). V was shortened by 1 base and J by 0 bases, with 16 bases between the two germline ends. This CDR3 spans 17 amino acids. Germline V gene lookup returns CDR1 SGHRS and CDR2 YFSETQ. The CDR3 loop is CASSLLGTPLANYGYTF. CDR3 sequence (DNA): TGCGCCAGCAGCTTGCTGGGGACACCATTAGCTAACTATGGCTACACCTTC.